These 25 T cell receptor beta chains came from one sample sequenced in a study of shared clonotypes between healthy human individuals. Some clones are missing from TCRdb's copy, which holds only in-frame ones; the method was immunoSEQ multiplex PCR. The sample lists some 2,400,000 clones, more than 90% occurring once. The specimen was naive CD4+ T cells sorted from blood. Regarding subset: CD45RA+ positively selected. These TCRs come from a man aged 18-30 years in good health.

As for this clone: Different DNA sequences within this sample yield the same CDR3. This chain links TRBV7-9 with TRBJ1-1; the match to TRBD1 covers 7 bases. V shed 1 base and J 6 bases; nucleotides not matched to a gene: 2. Germline V lookup: CDR1 SEHNR, CDR2 FQNEAQ (reference sequence). The CDR3 spans 13 residues. As DNA, the CDR3 is TGTGCCAGCAGCTTAGAGGGGGCCTCTGAAGCTTTCTTT. It translates to CASSLEGASEAFF.

The rearrangement uses TRBV11-1 and TRBJ2-7; 7 nucleotides align to TRBD1. Germline V gene lookup returns CDR1 SGHAT and CDR2 FQDESV (reference sequence). This CDR3 spans 14 amino acids. J was trimmed by 6 bases and V by 6 bases; bases with no gene match: 11. CDR3 in amino acids: CASSSSTGAGEQYF. The CDR3 DNA sequence: TGTGCCAGCAGTTCCAGCACAGGGGCGGGCGAGCAGTACTTC. The entire variable domain, with the rest obtained from reference TRBV11-1 and TRBJ2-7, is as follows: EAEVAQSPRYKITEKSQAVAFWCDPISGHATLYWYRQILGQGPELLVQFQDESVVDDSQLPKDRFSAERLKGVDSTLKIQPAELGDSAMYLCASSSSTGAGEQYFGPGTRLTVT.

The rearrangement links TRBV30 to TRBJ1-5; D possibly corresponds to TRBD1 (6 bases). Trimming cost V 5 bases and J 2 bases, with 13 bases left between them. This CDR3 has 14 residues. Germline CDR1 reads GTSNPN; CDR2 reads SVGIG (reference sequence). CDR3 protein: CAWSAGVRNQPQHF. In DNA, the CDR3 is TGTGCCTGGTCGGCAGGGGTTCGCAATCAGCCCCAGCATTTT.

The chain carries TRBV11-2 and TRBJ2-1; D is unclear. Per germline, CDR1 SGHAT and CDR2 FQNNGV. The ends were cut back, 3 bases at V and 1 base at J, with 7 bases in the middle. This CDR3 has 14 amino acids. The CDR3 loop is CASSFGPSYNEQFF. Written as DNA, the CDR3 is TGTGCCAGCAGCTTCGGGCCTTCCTACAATGAGCAGTTCTTC.

This chain uses TRBV7-2 with TRBJ2-3; no clear D gene. Trimming removed 5 bases at V and 3 bases at J, with 15 bases between. Germline values: CDR1 SGHTA, CDR2 FQGNSA. This CDR3 has 15 residues. The CDR3 spells CASSESGVGTDTQYF. The DNA of the CDR3 is TGTGCCAGCAGCGAATCAGGTGTGGGGACAGATACGCAGTATTTT.

The chain combines TRBV6-1 with TRBJ2-7; TRBD1 might be the D (6 bases). Germline values: CDR1 MNHNS, CDR2 SASEGT. The V end was cut by 6 bases, the J end by 3 bases, with 18 bases between. The CDR3 has 15 residues. DNA for the CDR3: TGTGCCAGCAGCTCCGCCAGGGCAGGGGACTACGAGCAGTACTTC. Residues: CASSSARAGDYEQYF.

In regard to this clone: Other DNA sequences in this specimen translate into the identical CDR3. The gene calls are TRBV27 and TRBJ1-6, with TRBD1 as a possible D gene (6 bases). CDR1 and CDR2 from the germline V gene are MNHEY and SMNVEV (reference sequence). Trimming removed 6 bases at V and 1 base at J, with 7 bases between. The length of the CDR3 is 14 residues. The CDR3 protein is CASRQGSYNSPLHF. The CDR3 nucleotides read TGTGCCAGCAGACAGGGTTCCTATAATTCACCCCTCCACTTT.

The chain links TRBV11-2 to TRBJ2-7; a possible D gene is TRBD1 (6 bases). The germline CDR1 and CDR2 sequences are SGHAT and FQNNGV. CDR3 length equals 14 residues. V lost 4 bases, J lost 2 bases, and 12 bases lay in between. The CDR3 region is CASSSDRLTYEQYF. The CDR3 bases are TGTGCCAGCAGCTCCGACAGGTTAACCTACGAGCAGTACTTC.

The V and J genes are TRBV19 and TRBJ2-3, with TRBD1 matching over 11 bases. V shed 9 bases, J shed 4 bases, and the junction held 9 bases outside the gene matches. CDR3 length: 15 residues. Germline CDR1 LNHDA, CDR2 SQIVND (reference sequence). The CDR3 loop is CASRTGQGGPDTQYF. As DNA, the CDR3 is TGTGCCAGCCGAACGGGACAGGGGGGGCCAGATACGCAGTATTTT.

The V gene is TRBV10-3, the J gene TRBJ1-5; 9 bases map to TRBD1. V was clipped by 4 bases and J by 7 bases; unmatched bases: 11. The germline V gene has CDR1 ENHRY and CDR2 SYGVKD. This CDR3 has 16 amino acids. In nucleotides, the CDR3 is TGTGCCATCAGTGGTACCGGGACAGGGTCGGGGCAGCCCCAGCATTTT. Protein: CAISGTGTGSGQPQHF.

V gene TRBV5-5 combines with J gene TRBJ2-5, with D uncertain. Germline V CDR1 and CDR2: SGHKS, YYEKEE (reference sequence). The CDR3 has 14 residues. Trimming stripped 4 bases from V and 5 bases from J, with 15 bases between. The CDR3 region has the DNA TGTGCCAGCAGCCAACCCGACCCGCGGGAGACCCAGTACTTC. It is translated as CASSQPDPRETQYF.

This clone was observed a single time. This chain connects TRBV11-2 to TRBJ2-7; possible D gene TRBD2, 5 bases. The CDR3 runs 14 residues. V gave up 1 base and J gave up 5 bases, with 12 bases separating them. Germline loops: CDR1 SGHAT, CDR2 FQNNGV. The CDR3 region is CASSLAAAVNEQYF. In nucleotides, the CDR3 is TGTGCCAGCAGCTTAGCGGCAGCGGTTAACGAGCAGTACTTC.

This chain connects TRBV25-1 to TRBJ2-7; weak D call: TRBD1 (6 bases). The CDR3 is made up of 13 amino acids. The ends were cut back, 8 bases at V and 4 bases at J, with 15 bases in the middle. Germline CDR1 MGHDK, CDR2 SYGVNS. The CDR3 nucleotides read TGTGCCAGCTGCCGACAGGAGTCGTACGAGCAGTACTTC. As protein: CASCRQESYEQYF.

The chain joins TRBV19 to TRBJ2-4, with unresolved D. Trimming cost V 4 bases and J 0 bases, with 16 bases left between them. Germline V CDR1 and CDR2: LNHDA, SQIVND (reference sequence). The CDR3 consists of 17 residues. In DNA form, the CDR3 reads TGTGCCAGTAGTAGGTCCCCACAATTTATAGCCAAAAACATTCAGTACTTC. It specifies CASSRSPQFIAKNIQYF.

The J gene is TRBJ2-7, the V gene TRBV5-1; 9 nucleotides line up with TRBD1. CDR3 size: 17 residues. Unmatched junction bases numbered 10, after V lost 1 base and J lost 2 bases. Per the germline V gene, CDR1 is SGHRS and CDR2 is YFSETQ. CDR3: CASSLWGADRGPYEQYF. Here the CDR3 DNA reads TGCGCCAGCAGCTTGTGGGGGGCGGACAGGGGACCCTACGAGCAGTACTTC.

About this clone itself: At the DNA level, this CDR3 is encoded by other sequences in the same sample as well. This chain links TRBV5-4 with TRBJ1-3; TRBD1 aligns across 7 bases. CDR1 and CDR2 (germline): SGHNT, YYREEE (reference sequence). The CDR3 is 14 residues long. V gave up 0 bases and J gave up 3 bases; unmatched junction bases: 0. The CDR3 nucleotides read TGTGCCAGCAGCTTGGCAGGGGGTGGAAACACCATATATTTT. It is translated as CASSLAGGGNTIYF.

V is TRBV13 and J is TRBJ2-3; D not certain. The V gene's germline CDR1 is PRHDT and CDR2 FYEKMQ (reference sequence). The CDR3 loop spans 14 amino acids. With 1 base removed from V and 4 bases from J, the gap between germline ends came to 9 bases. The CDR3 here is CASSLAPLADTQYF. The CDR3 DNA reads TGTGCCAGCAGCTTAGCCCCCCTAGCAGATACGCAGTATTTT. Full variable domain (missing parts from reference TRBV13 and TRBJ2-3): AAGVIQSPRHLIKEKRETATLKCYPIPRHDTVYWYQQGPGQDPQFLISFYEKMQSDKGSIPDRFSAQQFSDYHSELNMSSLELGDSALYFCASSLAPLADTQYFGPGTRLTVL.

The CDR3 sequence: CASSRRDKGDSYEQYF. CDR3 in DNA: TGCGCCAGCAGCCGAAGGGACAAGGGGGACTCCTACGAGCAGTACTTC. The J gene is TRBJ2-7, the V gene TRBV4-1; the D gene is possibly TRBD1 (6 bases). CDR1 MGHRA and CDR2 YSYEKL come from the germline V gene. V lost 4 bases and J 0 bases, leaving 16 bases between the germline ends. CDR3 length: 16 residues.

The rearrangement uses TRBV18 and TRBJ2-7; perhaps TRBD2 as D (5 bases). The CDR3 loop spans 14 amino acids. V lost 2 bases and J 6 bases, leaving 14 bases between the germline ends. Germline lookup yields CDR1 KGHSH and CDR2 LQKENI. The CDR3 DNA sequence: TGTGCCAGCTCACCATCGGCCCTTCGGGGCGAGCAGTACTTC. As protein: CASSPSALRGEQYF.

This chain joins TRBV10-3 and TRBJ2-3, with no clear D. The CDR3 extends over 16 amino acids. Trimming shortened V by 3 bases and J by 0 bases, and 13 bases separated the two germline ends. Germline V CDR1 and CDR2: ENHRY, SYGVKD. CDR3 DNA sequence: TGTGCCATCAGTGATTCACCGACTGGAAGCACAGATACGCAGTATTTT. It specifies CAISDSPTGSTDTQYF.

The chain has TRBV5-3 and TRBJ2-7, with 15 bases lining up with TRBD2. TRBV5-3 is sorted into the ORF group, with uncertain function. V trimming: 4 bases; J trimming: 4 bases; junction bases outside the gene matches: 6. The CDR3 has 16 residues. Here the CDR3 reads CARSSRTSGREYEQYF. CDR3 in DNA: TGTGCCAGAAGCAGCCGGACTAGCGGGAGGGAATACGAGCAGTACTTC.

The V and J genes are TRBV28 and TRBJ1-2, with 11 bases fitting TRBD1. The CDR3 extends over 17 amino acids. Germline V gene lookup returns CDR1 MDHEN and CDR2 SYDVKM. The J segment lost 6 bases and the V segment lost 7 bases, leaving 16 bases of the junction unmatched. Here the CDR3 reads CASTQASLGTGGNGYTF. The DNA of the CDR3 is TGTGCCAGCACCCAGGCCTCGTTAGGGACAGGGGGAAATGGCTACACCTTC.

The table lists this clone with a count of one. The rearrangement uses TRBV2 and TRBJ2-2, with D unresolved. CDR1 is SNHLY, CDR2 FYNNEI, per germline. This CDR3 has 13 residues. Trimming pared 2 bases from V and 6 bases from J, leaving 7 bases between. The DNA for the CDR3 is TGTGCCAGCAGTGAATACACCCCCGGGGAGCTGTTTTTT. It specifies CASSEYTPGELFF.

The rearrangement joins TRBV10-1 to TRBJ2-2; D might be TRBD2 (7 bases). The CDR3 extends over 18 amino acids. V shed 7 bases and J shed 6 bases, with 27 bases lying between them. Germline CDR1 WNHNN, CDR2 SYGVQD (reference sequence). CDR3 amino acids: CASTPGGLAGEGSGELFF. In DNA form, the CDR3 reads TGCGCCAGCACCCCGGGGGGCCTTGCAGGAGAGGGGTCCGGGGAGCTGTTTTTT.

V gene TRBV6-1 combines with J gene TRBJ2-3, with D possibly being TRBD2 (5 bases). The V gene's germline CDR1 is MNHNS and CDR2 SASEGT. Trimming pared 2 bases from V and 14 bases from J, leaving 11 bases between. The CDR3 has 11 amino acids. The CDR3 nucleotides are TGTGCCAGCAGTGAATCGGGGTCTTGGTATTTT. The encoded protein is CASSESGSWYF.